The entry that follows covers one TCR beta chain sequence. The assay was immunoSEQ multiplex PCR, and TCRdb's table has in-frame clones only and misses some. The profile shows tens of thousands of clones, 90% of them singletons. There are 12 residues in the CDR3. CDR1 SGHNT and CDR2 YENEEA come from the germline V gene. V was pared by 5 bases and J by 4 bases, with 7 bases between. These data belong to a study of technical replicates of blood from a handful of donors. This TCR was recovered from a human donor in good health. Some clones in this sample may be carry-over from other donors' samples. The J gene is TRBJ2-3, the V gene TRBV11-3; tentative D call: TRBD1 (5 bases). Sample: PBMCs. The CDR3: CASSGAADTQYF. The CDR3 DNA is TGTGCCAGCAGCGGGGCGGCAGATACGCAGTATTTT.